These 25 T cell receptor beta chains came from one sample sequenced in a study of blood T cell repertoires in COVID-19. Method: immunoSEQ multiplex PCR; TCRdb's copy keeps in-frame clones and lacks some. The sample consists of over 100,000 clones, about 82% of them appearing once. Sequenced material: peripheral blood. Receptor source: a man in his 60s with active or convalescent COVID-19.

The genes are TRBV28 and TRBJ2-1, with 9 bases lining up with TRBD2. There are 13 residues in the CDR3. CDR1 is MDHEN, CDR2 SYDVKM, per germline. As DNA, the CDR3 is TGTGCTGAGGGGCCTAGCGGGGTTAATGAGCAGTTCTTC. Protein sequence: CAEGPSGVNEQFF.

A few counts support this clone. The chain recombines TRBV27 with TRBJ2-7; D ambiguous. Germline CDR1 is MNHEY and CDR2 is SMNVEV (reference sequence). The CDR3 sequence is 11 residues long. V was pared by 6 bases and J by 2 bases, with 5 bases between. CDR3 in DNA: TGTGCCAGCAGGTCTACCTACGAGCAGTACTTC. It encodes CASRSTYEQYF.

This clone was observed once. The chain uses TRBV29-1 and TRBJ2-3; the match to TRBD2 covers 9 bases. Germline V gene lookup returns CDR1 SQVTM and CDR2 ANQGSEA. The CDR3 contains 14 residues. V shed 3 bases and J 5 bases; nucleotides not matched to a gene: 6. CDR3 loop: CSVEVSGSGDTQYF. CDR3 sequence (DNA): TGCAGCGTTGAGGTTAGCGGGAGTGGAGATACGCAGTATTTT.

The rearrangement uses TRBV5-6 and TRBJ1-1, with a weak D call TRBD1 (5 bases). V lost 0 bases and J lost 5, with 11 bases in between. The CDR3 sequence is 14 residues long. The germline CDR1 and CDR2 sequences are SGHDT and YYEEEE. The CDR3 loop reads CASSLAGGRTEAFF. CDR3 nucleotides: TGTGCCAGCAGCTTGGCCGGGGGTAGAACTGAAGCTTTCTTT.

This chain uses TRBV27 with TRBJ2-1, with 13 nucleotides matching TRBD2. The ends lost 1 base at V and 3 bases at J; junction bases unmatched: 3. The CDR3 extends over 17 amino acids. CDR1 MNHEY and CDR2 SMNVEV come from the germline V gene (reference sequence). The CDR3, as DNA: TGTGCCAGCAGTTTATTGACTAGCGGGAGGAACTACAATGAGCAGTTCTTC. Encoded protein: CASSLLTSGRNYNEQFF.

This clone came up once. V usage is TRBV19 and J usage is TRBJ1-2; TRBD1 is a possible D gene (5 bases). Germline CDR1 LNHDA, CDR2 SQIVND (reference sequence). The V and J ends lost 3 bases and 2 bases respectively, with 10 bases between them. This CDR3 contains 14 residues. CDR3 DNA: TGTGCCAGTAGTATGACCCGGGGGAACTATGGCTACACCTTC. Protein product: CASSMTRGNYGYTF. Looking up the rest from reference TRBV19 and TRBJ1-2 gives the full variable domain: DGGITQSPKYLFRKEGQNVTLSCEQNLNHDAMYWYRQDPGQGLRLIYYSQIVNDFQKGDIAEGYSVSREKKESFPLTVTSAQKNPTAFYLCASSMTRGNYGYTFGSGTRLTVV.

This clone was seen a few times. This chain uses TRBV5-6 with TRBJ1-6; 7 bases are a match to TRBD1. CDR1 is SGHDT and CDR2 is YYEEEE in the germline V gene. The V and J ends lost 5 bases and 8 bases, in that order; junction bases with no gene match: 10. CDR3 length: 15 amino acids. The CDR3 bases are TGTGCCAGCAGTCCCGCCGGGACAGTGGATTCACCCCTCCACTTT. This sequence encodes CASSPAGTVDSPLHF.

This clone was observed a few times. The chain combines TRBV3-1 (or the pseudogene TRBV3-2) with TRBJ1-5, with no clear D. Germline values: CDR1 LGHDT, CDR2 YNNKEL (reference sequence). This CDR3 contains 15 residues. With 5 bases removed from V and 2 bases from J, the gap between germline ends came to 13 bases. The CDR3 loop is CASSAGPEGNQPQHF. The CDR3 region has the DNA TGTGCCAGCAGCGCGGGCCCCGAGGGCAATCAGCCCCAGCATTTT.

This clone was seen ten or more times. J is TRBJ2-7 and V is TRBV9; TRBD2 matches at 8 bases. In germline, CDR1 is SGDLS, CDR2 YYNGEE. The CDR3 runs to 16 residues. The V and J ends lost 4 bases and 3 bases, in that order; junction bases with no gene match: 12. The DNA of the CDR3 is TGTGCCAGCAGCCCAGATAGCGGGAACCCTCTCTACGAGCAGTACTTC. Its translation is CASSPDSGNPLYEQYF.

This chain connects TRBV29-1 to TRBJ1-2; D is possibly TRBD1 (5 bases). The germline V gene encodes CDR1 SQVTM and CDR2 ANQGSEA. This CDR3 comprises 13 residues. V lost 5 bases to trimming and J lost 4 bases, with 14 bases between them. DNA of the CDR3: TGCAGCGTTTGGGCCAGGGACTTCTATGGCTACACCTTC. Translated, it gives CSVWARDFYGYTF.

The chain carries TRBV5-4 and TRBJ2-3, with 10 bases lining up with TRBD2. J was trimmed by 3 bases and V by 2 bases; bases with no gene match: 3. Looked up from germline, CDR1 is SGHNT and CDR2 is YYREEE (reference sequence). CDR3 size: 15 residues. This chain's CDR3 is CASSFPSGSTDTQYF. The CDR3 DNA reads TGTGCCAGCAGCTTTCCTAGCGGGAGTACAGATACGCAGTATTTT.

This clone has just one count. The V call is TRBV24-1, the J call TRBJ2-5, with 8 bases lining up with TRBD1. The CDR3 consists of 16 residues. Germline CDR1 KGHDR, CDR2 SFDVKD. Unmatched junction bases numbered 8, after V lost 4 bases and J lost 2 bases. CDR3 in DNA: TGTGCCACCAGTGAGACGACAGGGGTTGTACAAGAGACCCAGTACTTC. Its translation is CATSETTGVVQETQYF.

This clone was seen a few times. The V and J genes are TRBV5-1 and TRBJ2-7; 11 nucleotides align to TRBD1. V was clipped by 2 bases and J by 0 bases; unmatched bases: 1. This CDR3 is 15 amino acids long. The germline V gene has CDR1 SGHRS and CDR2 YFSETQ. As DNA, the CDR3 is TGCGCCAGCAGCTTCGGGACAGGGGGCTCCTACGAGCAGTACTTC. Residues: CASSFGTGGSYEQYF.

The chain links TRBV4-2 to TRBJ1-2; no clear D. V was clipped by 0 bases and J by 1 base, with 12 bases between them. Germline assignment: CDR1 LGHNA and CDR2 YNFKEQ. CDR3 length: 16 amino acids. This CDR3 is CASSQDLASVNYGYTF. The CDR3 DNA follows: TGTGCCAGCAGCCAAGATCTGGCCAGTGTTAACTATGGCTACACCTTC.

Concerning this clone itself: A junction end diverges from the germline sequence, so it may reflect a read error. The V and J genes are TRBV7-9 and TRBJ2-1; the D gene is possibly TRBD1 (6 bases). In germline, CDR1 is SEHNR, CDR2 FQNEAQ (reference sequence). CDR3 length equals 15 residues. The CDR3 sequence is CASNLDQGRYNEQFF. DNA for the CDR3: TGTGCCAGCAACTTAGACCAGGGGCGATACAATGAGCAGTTCTTC.

The gene calls are TRBV28 and TRBJ1-5; 9 nucleotides align to TRBD1. CDR3 size: 14 residues. The germline V gene encodes CDR1 MDHEN and CDR2 SYDVKM. V trimming: 6 bases; J trimming: 3 bases; junction bases outside the gene matches: 3. The CDR3 is CASSRDRVNQPQHF. CDR3 DNA sequence: TGTGCCAGCAGCCGGGACAGGGTCAATCAGCCCCAGCATTTT. Complete variable domain (other parts from reference TRBV28 and TRBJ1-5): DVKVTQSSRYLVKRTGEKVFLECVQDMDHENMFWYRQDPGLGLRLIYFSYDVKMKEKGDIPEGYSVSREKKERFSLILESASTNQTSMYLCASSRDRVNQPQHFGDGTRLSIL.

Regarding this clone: Other DNA sequences from this sample encode an identical CDR3 as well. This chain uses TRBV7-9 with TRBJ1-6, with a possible D match to TRBD1 (5 bases). The CDR3 runs 13 residues. With 5 bases removed from V and 8 bases from J, the gap between germline ends came to 10 bases. Germline V lookup: CDR1 SEHNR, CDR2 FQNEAQ (reference sequence). The CDR3 region is CASSPGGDSPLHF. The CDR3 DNA follows: TGTGCCAGCAGCCCCGGGGGGGATTCACCCCTCCACTTT.

The chain carries TRBV7-2 and TRBJ1-1, with 8 nucleotides matching TRBD1. Germline V gives CDR1 SGHTA, CDR2 FQGNSA. The junction had 6 bases not matched to a gene; V was cut back by 5 bases and J by 4 bases. CDR3 size: 14 residues. CDR3: CASSIDRGGTEAFF. The CDR3 nucleotides are TGTGCCAGCAGCATCGACAGGGGCGGCACTGAAGCTTTCTTT.

This clone has only a few counts. V usage is TRBV18 and J usage is TRBJ1-5; D is possibly TRBD1 (5 bases). V lost 3 bases and J lost 4, with 10 bases in between. This CDR3 has 14 amino acids. From germline, CDR1 is KGHSH and CDR2 LQKENI. In nucleotides, the CDR3 is TGTGCCAGCTCACCCGGGACTCCGAATCAGCCCCAGCATTTT. It specifies CASSPGTPNQPQHF.

This clone was observed a single time. The genes are TRBV6-1 and TRBJ2-1; TRBD1 aligns across 7 bases. V shed 3 bases, J shed 10 bases, and the junction held 6 bases outside the gene matches. The CDR3 loop spans 13 amino acids. Germline V gives CDR1 MNHNS, CDR2 SASEGT. The CDR3 nucleotides read TGTGCCAGCAGTGATCTGAGACAGGGCGAGCAGTTCTTC. Protein: CASSDLRQGEQFF.

The chain couples TRBV6-1 to TRBJ2-7; a weak D match, TRBD1 (6 bases). The V end lost 2 bases, the J end lost 2 bases, and 19 bases lay between the germline ends. This CDR3 region has 17 residues. Germline V gene lookup returns CDR1 MNHNS and CDR2 SASEGT. CDR3: CASSELLTGTGPYEQYF. The CDR3 DNA sequence: TGTGCCAGCAGTGAATTACTCACTGGTACAGGGCCCTACGAGCAGTACTTC.

About this clone: This sequence may be a read error, since a much larger clone differs from it by one base. The same CDR3 arises from other DNA sequences in this sample as well. The chain carries TRBV5-1 and TRBJ1-5; D possibly corresponds to TRBD1 (5 bases). V was pared by 0 bases and J by 7 bases, with 14 bases between. Germline CDR1 SGHRS, CDR2 YFSETQ. The CDR3 spans 15 residues. CDR3 residues: CASSLGGGEGQPQHF. The CDR3 DNA reads TGCGCCAGCAGCTTGGGGGGCGGGGAGGGGCAGCCCCAGCATTTT.

The J gene is TRBJ2-3, the V gene TRBV2; 9 bases agree with TRBD2. The junction had 11 bases not matched to a gene; V was cut back by 7 bases and J by 6 bases. Looked up from germline, CDR1 is SNHLY and CDR2 is FYNNEI. The CDR3 extends over 15 amino acids. The CDR3 protein is CASTRRAGGSDTQYF. The CDR3 region has the DNA TGTGCCAGCACGAGGAGAGCGGGAGGTTCGGATACGCAGTATTTT.

The chain is built from TRBV30 and TRBJ1-2, with D perhaps TRBD1 (5 bases). V shed 1 base and J shed 5 bases, with 20 bases lying between them. The CDR3 has 16 residues. Germline V gene data show CDR1 as GTSNPN and CDR2 as SVGIG (reference sequence). The CDR3: CAWSAGGRGPIYGYTF. The CDR3 nucleotides are TGTGCCTGGAGTGCCGGGGGTAGGGGCCCTATTTATGGCTACACCTTC. Looking up the rest from reference TRBV30 and TRBJ1-2 gives the full variable domain: SQTIHQWPATLVQPVGSPLSLECTVEGTSNPNLYWYRQAAGRGLQLLFYSVGIGQISSEVPQNLSASRPQDRQFILSSKKLLLSDSGFYLCAWSAGGRGPIYGYTFGSGTRLTVV.

CDR3 in amino acids: CSVDTVGFRTDTQYF. The CDR3 nucleotides are TGCAGCGTTGATACGGTCGGGTTCCGCACAGATACGCAGTATTTT. This chain uses TRBV29-1 with TRBJ2-3; D ambiguous. With 3 bases removed from V and 1 base from J, the gap between germline ends came to 14 bases. Germline CDR1 reads SQVTM; CDR2 reads ANQGSEA. This CDR3 has 15 amino acids.